This T cell receptor beta chain was captured in a study of type 1 regulatory T cells. To note about this clonotype: Its antigen is undetermined.

The CDR3 has 11 amino acids. Germline CDR1 MNHEY, CDR2 SMNVEV (reference sequence). After removal of 4 bases from V and 11 bases from J, the junction contained 3 bases not matched to a gene. One entry per CDR3 protein results from TCRdb running MiXCR on the reads. The sample has 60,000 to 70,000 distinct CDR3 sequences; roughly 60% are singletons. This receptor was obtained from a human donor in good health. Input material: cultured T cells, either the whole culture or a sorted T cell fraction (not recorded which). Subset defined: Tr1-enriched cell product generated in vitro against host alloantigens. V usage is TRBV27 and J usage is TRBJ2-7, with 9 bases matching TRBD1. CDR3 sequence (DNA): TGTGCCAGCAGTTCCCGGGACAGGGAGTACTTC. Residues: CASSSRDREYF.